These 25 T cell receptor beta chains came from one sample sequenced in a study of read filtering for tumor transcriptome and immune sequencing. Molecular barcoded adaptors covering alpha/delta and beta/gamma chains were used on about 0.4 ug RNA. Each CDR3 protein gets one entry after TCRdb re-called the reads with MiXCR. The repertoire holds tens of thousands of distinct CDR3 sequences, with roughly 18% as singletons. Material: a population of CD138-negative cells sorted from bone marrow. The receptors were gathered from a donor aged 40 or older with multiple myeloma.

This clonotype has at least ten counts. The chain links TRBV7-2 to TRBJ2-3, with TRBD2 as a possible D gene (6 bases). Germline loops: CDR1 SGHTA, CDR2 FQGNSA. The CDR3 spans 16 residues. V dropped 1 base and J dropped 1 base, with 12 bases sitting between them. CDR3 sequence: CASSLEYPGGTDTQYF. CDR3 bases: TGTGCCAGCAGCTTAGAGTACCCGGGAGGCACAGATACGCAGTATTTT.

This clonotype was seen at least ten times. This chain joins TRBV15 and TRBJ1-4; D perhaps matches TRBD1 (6 bases). Germline CDR1 reads LNHNV; CDR2 reads YYDKDF (reference sequence). V was trimmed by 5 bases and J by 5 bases, leaving 18 bases between them. There are 16 residues in the CDR3. CDR3 loop: CATSPGRTARNEKLFF. The CDR3 bases are TGTGCCACCAGCCCCGGGCGGACAGCAAGGAATGAAAAACTGTTTTTT.

This clonotype has only one observation. The junction departs from germline at one end; a sequencing error may be responsible. This chain uses TRBV11-3 with TRBJ2-3; 12 nucleotides align to TRBD2. The CDR3 loop spans 18 amino acids. Germline V lookup: CDR1 SGHNT, CDR2 YENEEA. The CDR3 DNA reads as TGTGCCAGCCGCTTTCGCCGGACTAGCGGGAACAGCGCAGATACGCAGTATTTT. It is translated as CASRFRRTSGNSADTQYF.

This clonotype was detected many times. The chain carries TRBV28 and TRBJ1-2; 7 positions match TRBD1. Germline values: CDR1 MDHEN, CDR2 SYDVKM. The CDR3 totals 17 residues. V was clipped by 5 bases and J by 5 bases; unmatched bases: 17. The CDR3 protein is CASSRRGTVRPSYGYTF. CDR3 nucleotide sequence: TGTGCCAGCAGTCGCCGGGGGACAGTCAGACCTTCTTATGGCTACACCTTC.

In this sample, this clonotype turned up a few times. A read error may explain this, as a much larger clone is one base away. CDR3 sequence: CASSRQGGSTEAFF. The DNA of the CDR3 is TGTGCCAGCAGCCGCCAGGGGGGGAGCACTGAAGCTTTCTTT. The gene calls are TRBV3-1 and TRBJ1-1; 7 positions match TRBD1. This CDR3 spans 14 amino acids. Germline lookup yields CDR1 LGHDT and CDR2 YNNKEL (reference sequence). J was trimmed by 4 bases and V by 4 bases; bases with no gene match: 6.

In this sample, this clonotype turned up many times. The rearrangement links TRBV19 to TRBJ1-2; the match to TRBD1 covers 7 bases. The V gene end was trimmed by 6 bases and the J gene end by 2 bases; junction bases not matched to a gene: 9. The germline V gene has CDR1 LNHDA and CDR2 SQIVND (reference sequence). The CDR3 has 15 amino acids. CDR3 sequence (DNA): TGTGCCAGTAGCAATCAAGACAGGGCCAACTATGGCTACACCTTC. Translation gives CASSNQDRANYGYTF.

This clonotype has more than one count but fewer than ten. The chain combines TRBV18 with TRBJ1-5, with a weak D call TRBD1 (5 bases). The CDR3 has 14 residues. Germline V gene lookup returns CDR1 KGHSH and CDR2 LQKENI. V lost 3 bases and J 3 bases, leaving 9 bases between the germline ends. The CDR3 region has the DNA TGTGCCAGCTCACCCGGGACCCTCAATCAGCCCCAGCATTTT. It translates to CASSPGTLNQPQHF.

This clonotype was seen repeatedly, ten times or more. The chain joins TRBV11-2 to TRBJ1-3; weak D call: TRBD1 (6 bases). V was trimmed by 5 bases and J by 4 bases, leaving 18 bases between them. This CDR3 spans 16 amino acids. Germline V gene lookup returns CDR1 SGHAT and CDR2 FQNNGV. The CDR3 coding sequence is TGTGCCAGCAGCCGAGGTCGGGGGGCGTACGGAAACACCATATATTTT. Translated, it gives CASSRGRGAYGNTIYF. Full variable domain (missing parts from reference TRBV11-2 and TRBJ1-3): EAGVAQSPRYKIIEKRQSVAFWCNPISGHATLYWYQQILGQGPKLLIQFQNNGVVDDSQLPKDRFSAERLKGVDSTLKIQPAKLEDSAVYLCASSRGRGAYGNTIYFGEGSWLTVV.

At least ten counts were recorded for this clonotype. The CDR3 nucleotides are TGCAGCGTTGTTCCACGGGCCCAAGAGACCCAGTACTTC. Translating it yields CSVVPRAQETQYF. The chain carries TRBV29-1 and TRBJ2-5; D is ambiguous. Trimming removed 4 bases at V and 1 base at J, with 10 bases between. This CDR3 is built from 13 residues. In germline, CDR1 is SQVTM, CDR2 ANQGSEA. Filled out from reference TRBV29-1 and TRBJ2-5, the complete variable domain reads SAVISQKPSRDICQRGTSLTIQCQVDSQVTMMFWYRQQPGQSLTLIATANQGSEATYESGFVIDKFPISRPNLTFSTLTVSNMSPEDSSIYLCSVVPRAQETQYFGPGTRLLVL.

The sample holds many counts of this clonotype. The J gene is TRBJ2-5, the V gene TRBV29-1; D gene unclear. Germline CDR1 SQVTM, CDR2 ANQGSEA. V lost 4 bases, J lost 4 bases, and 7 bases lay in between. The CDR3 sequence is 11 residues long. The CDR3 DNA sequence: TGCAGCGTTGGGTCAGTAGAGACCCAGTACTTC. This translates into CSVGSVETQYF.

This clonotype occurred many times. The V gene is TRBV20-1, the J gene TRBJ2-1; TRBD2 matches 15 bases. Per the germline V gene, CDR1 is DFQATT and CDR2 is SNEGSKA (reference sequence). The CDR3 length is 16 residues. The CDR3 sequence is CSAGLAGGRSYNEQFF. For the CDR3, the DNA is TGCAGCGCGGGACTAGCGGGAGGACGCTCCTACAATGAGCAGTTCTTC.

This clonotype has ten or more counts. The CDR3 here is CATSRDRGAGHNEQFF. The CDR3, as DNA: TGTGCCACCAGCAGAGATCGGGGGGCGGGGCACAATGAGCAGTTCTTC. The rearrangement joins TRBV15 to TRBJ2-1; D might be TRBD2 (7 bases). This CDR3 is built from 16 residues. Trimming left V 0 bases short and J 5 bases short, with 14 bases between. Germline-derived CDR1 and CDR2 are LNHNV and YYDKDF (reference sequence). The entire variable domain, with the rest obtained from reference TRBV15 and TRBJ2-1, is as follows: DAMVIQNPRYQVTQFGKPVTLSCSQTLNHNVMYWYQQKSSQAPKLLFHYYDKDFNNEADTPDNFQSRRPNTSFCFLDIRSPGLGDTAMYLCATSRDRGAGHNEQFFGPGTRLTVL.

This clonotype has ten or more counts. The rearrangement links TRBV13 to TRBJ2-7, with TRBD1 as a possible D gene (5 bases). This CDR3 has 12 residues. V dropped 6 bases and J dropped 7 bases, with 13 bases sitting between them. CDR1 and CDR2 (germline): PRHDT, FYEKMQ (reference sequence). The CDR3 protein is CASSQTGGEQYF. The CDR3 bases are TGTGCCAGCAGTCAAACAGGTGGAGAGCAGTACTTC.

Worth noting for this clonotype: A read error may produce the germline difference seen at one junction end. The chain couples TRBV7-9 to TRBJ1-3, with D perhaps TRBD1 (5 bases). From germline, CDR1 is SEHNR and CDR2 FQNEAQ (reference sequence). This CDR3 has 16 residues. CDR3 amino acids: CASSPGGGVTGNTIYF. The CDR3 region has the DNA TGCGCCAGCAGCCCCGGGGGGGGAGTCACGGGAAACACCATATATTTT.

This clonotype was observed at least ten times. The V gene is TRBV18, the J gene TRBJ2-1, with D possibly matching TRBD2 (6 bases). The ends were cut back, 5 bases at V and 9 bases at J, with 23 bases in the middle. Germline loops: CDR1 KGHSH, CDR2 LQKENI. There are 16 residues in the CDR3. The CDR3 region has the DNA TGTGCCAGCTCATTAGGACGAGCGAACACGGGGGTTGAGCAGTTCTTC. It encodes CASSLGRANTGVEQFF.

This clonotype has only one observation. It may be a read error: a sequence one base away is much more abundant. This sequence joins TRBV2 and TRBJ1-1; unclear D gene. CDR3 length: 14 amino acids. Germline values: CDR1 SNHLY, CDR2 FYNNEI. Between the trimmed V and J ends, which lost 10 bases and 4 bases, there was a span of 19 bases. The CDR3 reads CANQLDPTSTEAFF. In nucleotides, the CDR3 is TGTGCCAACCAATTGGACCCGACGAGCACTGAAGCTTTCTTT.

By its share, this clonotype is medium-sized. V is TRBV20-1 and J is TRBJ2-1; no clear D. The CDR3 loop spans 11 amino acids. V dropped 2 bases and J dropped 4 bases, with 3 bases sitting between them. Germline V CDR1 and CDR2: DFQATT, SNEGSKA (reference sequence). CDR3 protein: CSARIYNEQFF. The CDR3 bases are TGCAGTGCTAGAATTTACAATGAGCAGTTCTTC.

This clonotype was detected ten times or more. This chain joins TRBV7-6 and TRBJ1-1; 7 positions match TRBD1. Trimming cost V 4 bases and J 4 bases; bases outside gene matches: 6. In germline, CDR1 is SGHVS, CDR2 FNYEAQ. The CDR3 length is 14 residues. DNA for the CDR3: TGTGCCAGCAGCTCGCAGGACAGGATCACTGAAGCTTTCTTT. Amino acid sequence: CASSSQDRITEAFF.

The table lists this clonotype with a few counts. The rearrangement links TRBV24-1 to TRBJ1-5; TRBD1 agrees at 9 bases. The J segment lost 7 bases and the V segment lost 9 bases, leaving 6 bases of the junction unmatched. There are 13 residues in the CDR3. Germline V gives CDR1 KGHDR, CDR2 SFDVKD. The chain's CDR3 is CATQQGAGQPQHF. Written as DNA, the CDR3 is TGTGCCACCCAACAGGGGGCGGGACAGCCCCAGCATTTT.

In its sample, this clonotype was seen many times. This rearrangement joins TRBV5-1 to TRBJ1-1; D possibly corresponds to TRBD1 (6 bases). CDR1 and CDR2 from the germline V gene are SGHRS and YFSETQ. V lost 1 base and J 7 bases, leaving 20 bases between the germline ends. CDR3 size: 16 residues. The DNA for the CDR3 is TGCGCCAGCAGCTTGTTGGGGCCAGCCGGGGGCGGTGAAGCTTTCTTT. Its translation: CASSLLGPAGGGEAFF.

This clonotype was counted only a few times. The rearrangement uses TRBV5-1 and TRBJ2-7, with TRBD1 identical over 8 bases. The germline CDR1 and CDR2 sequences are SGHRS and YFSETQ. V lost 0 bases and J lost 4; bases outside the gene matches: 6. The CDR3 extends over 15 amino acids. The CDR3 DNA follows: TGCGCCAGCAGCTTGGCCGGACAGGGCCTATACGAGCAGTACTTC. Protein sequence: CASSLAGQGLYEQYF.

This clonotype was counted many times. The chain has TRBV29-1 and TRBJ1-6, with 9 bases aligning to TRBD1. The germline V gene has CDR1 SQVTM and CDR2 ANQGSEA. J lost 7 bases, V lost 6 bases, and 7 bases had no gene match. The CDR3 is made up of 14 amino acids. This CDR3 reads CSVLQGAENSPLHF. The CDR3 DNA reads as TGCAGCGTACTACAGGGGGCTGAGAATTCACCCCTCCACTTT.

In this sample, this clonotype turned up many times. The chain uses TRBV3-1 and TRBJ2-1; D is perhaps TRBD2 (6 bases). Per germline, CDR1 LGHDT and CDR2 YNNKEL (reference sequence). V was cut by 0 bases and J by 4 bases, with 7 bases left in between. The CDR3 is made up of 14 amino acids. DNA of the CDR3: TGTGCCAGCAGCCAAGACGGGGGATACAATGAGCAGTTCTTC. This sequence encodes CASSQDGGYNEQFF.

This clonotype was observed at least ten times. This chain joins TRBV4-1 and TRBJ2-1; D may be TRBD2 (5 bases). From germline, CDR1 is MGHRA and CDR2 YSYEKL. Trimming shortened V by 4 bases and J by 8 bases, and 15 bases separated the two germline ends. The length of the CDR3 is 14 residues. CDR3 nucleotides: TGCGCCAGCAGCCTCAGAGGGCCCTCGGATGAGCAGTTCTTC. Amino acid sequence: CASSLRGPSDEQFF.

This clonotype was counted only a few times. The chain uses TRBV7-2 and TRBJ2-7, with 13 bases aligning to TRBD2. The V gene end was trimmed by 5 bases and the J gene end by 0 bases; junction bases not matched to a gene: 4. CDR1 and CDR2 from the germline V gene are SGHTA and FQGNSA. The CDR3 sequence is 16 residues long. DNA for the CDR3: TGTGCCAGCAGCCCCGGGACTAGCGGGATCTCCTACGAGCAGTACTTC. This sequence encodes CASSPGTSGISYEQYF.